These T cell receptor beta chains were read from a single sample in a study of CD8 T cells in Susac syndrome. Using its own MiXCR run on the immunoSEQ multiplex PCR reads, TCRdb lists one record per CDR3 protein. Of 250,000 to 300,000 distinct CDR3 sequences listed, about 82% were seen once; the top ten hold around 0.21%. Sequenced input: CD8+ T cells from PBMCs. These receptors originate from a human donor with multiple sclerosis. Each CDR3 is given with its conserved first and last residue. Each record gives: D gene, J gene, clone size, V gene, CDR3 length, CDR3 DNA, CDR3 protein. D genes are given only for firm matches. Clone size is shown for a subset of rows, as once, few, many or a class of expanded clone.

NA TRBJ2-1 NA TRBV6-4 11 TGTGCCACCGCGAAATACAATGAGCAGTTCTTC CATAKYNEQFF
TRBD1 TRBJ2-1 once TRBV6-2/TRBV6-3 14 TGTGCCAGCAGTCTAACGTGGACAGGGGCTCAAGATCTCTTC CASSLTWTGAQDLF
TRBD2 TRBJ2-3 once TRBV6-5 14 TGTGCCAGCAGTGTAGCGGGGACGGCAGATACGCAGTATTTT CASSVAGTADTQYF
NA TRBJ1-5 NA TRBV7-9 18 TGTGCCAGCAGCTTAGTCCAGGGGCCCACGTTGGGGAATCAGCCCCAGCATTTT CASSLVQGPTLGNQPQHF
TRBD1 TRBJ1-5 NA TRBV4-3 15 TGCGCCAGCAGCCAATGGACAGGGTTCGATCAGCCCCAGCATTTT CASSQWTGFDQPQHF
TRBD1 TRBJ1-5 once TRBV27 14 TGTGCCAGCGCCTGGGACAGGGGGAATCAGCCCCAGCATTTT CASAWDRGNQPQHF
NA TRBJ2-3 NA TRBV7-9 13 TGTGCCAGCAGGGGGGCAGGGAACGATACGCAGTATTTT CASRGAGNDTQYF
TRBD2 TRBJ2-1 NA TRBV4-3 17 TGCGCCAGCAGCCCGAGACTAGCGGGAGAGTTACGCGATGAGCAGTTCTTC CASSPRLAGELRDEQFF
NA TRBJ1-6 NA TRBV6-5 13 TGTGCCAGCGGGTACCTAAGGAATTCACCCCTCCACTTT CASGYLRNSPLHF
NA TRBJ1-1 NA TRBV2 14 TGTGCCAGCAGTGAAGCGATAGGACTAGGAGCAGCTTTCTTT CASSEAIGLGAAFF
NA TRBJ2-7 NA TRBV19 14 TGTGCCAGTAGTCTCATTGACAGGACCTACGAGCAGTACTTC CASSLIDRTYEQYF
TRBD2 TRBJ2-1 NA TRBV4-2 15 TGTGCCAGCAGCCAGAGCGGGAGATCCTACAATGAGCAGTTCTTC CASSQSGRSYNEQFF
NA TRBJ1-1 NA TRBV7-9 14 TGTGCCAGCAGCTTTTGGACCGATAACACTGAAGCTTTCTTT CASSFWTDNTEAFF
NA TRBJ1-2 NA TRBV7-9 17 TGTGCCAGCAGCCCCGCTGTTTTCACCCCGCGAATGTATGGCTACACCTTC CASSPAVFTPRMYGYTF
NA TRBJ1-2 NA TRBV27 15 TGTGCCAGCAGTTGGAACCGACAGGCATCTCTGGGCTACACCTTC CASSWNRQASLGYTF
NA TRBJ1-4 NA TRBV6-7 12 TGTGCCAACACCCTACGGGGAGTGAGACTGTTTTTT CANTLRGVRLFF
NA TRBJ2-5 NA TRBV2 10 TGTGCCAGCAGTGCAGAGGGCCAGTACTTC CASSAEGQYF
NA TRBJ2-2 NA TRBV6-2/TRBV6-3 17 TGTGCCAGCAGTTATTATCACTCAAACCTGAACACCGGGGAGCTGTTTTTT CASSYYHSNLNTGELFF
NA TRBJ2-6 NA TRBV3-1 15 TGTGCCAGCAGCCGGGAGATGTCTGGGGCCAACGTCCTGACTTTC CASSREMSGANVLTF
NA TRBJ2-7 NA TRBV19 13 TGTGCCAGTAGTGCGGGGACCGACTACGAGCAGTACTTC CASSAGTDYEQYF
NA TRBJ2-6 NA TRBV6-6 15 TGTGCCAGCAGCTTCAGGTTCTCTGGGGCCAACGTCCTGACTTTC CASSFRFSGANVLTF
NA TRBJ2-3 NA TRBV4-3 16 TGCGCCAGCAGCCAAGAGGGCCCATGGGGGCCAGATACGCAGTATTTT CASSQEGPWGPDTQYF
NA TRBJ2-7 NA TRBV27 17 TGTGCCAGCAGTTTATCGGGCTGGACAGTGGGGCACTACGAGCAGTACTTC CASSLSGWTVGHYEQYF
NA TRBJ2-7 NA TRBV6-2/TRBV6-3 15 TGTGCCAGCAGCCCGCTTCGCGGCGGAACCTACGAGCAGTACTTC CASSPLRGGTYEQYF
NA TRBJ1-2 NA TRBV15 16 TGTGCCACCAGCAGAGAACAGGAGGCGAGGGGCTATGGCTACACCTTC CATSREQEARGYGYTF
NA TRBJ1-2 NA TRBV6-4 15 TGTGCCAGCACCCCCTCGAAAGGGTTTATCTATGGCTACACCTTC CASTPSKGFIYGYTF
NA TRBJ2-7 few TRBV12-3/TRBV12-4 11 TGTGCCAGCAGGGCTGGGTCCGAGCAGTACTTC CASRAGSEQYF
NA TRBJ2-3 NA TRBV7-9 15 TGTGCCAGCAGCTTATTTCTAGCTGCCACAGATACGCAGTATTTT CASSLFLAATDTQYF
NA TRBJ1-4 once TRBV3-1 14 TGTGCCAGCAGCCAAGACGAATTTAGGGAAAAACTGTTTTTT CASSQDEFREKLFF
NA TRBJ2-1 once TRBV4-3 16 TGCGCCAGCAGCCCACTTCAGGGAATGGGATTCGATGAGCAGTTCTTC CASSPLQGMGFDEQFF
TRBD1 TRBJ2-2 NA TRBV7-9 17 TGTGCCAGCAGCCATCACCCAGGGGGCGGTCGAACCGGGGAGCTGTTTTTT CASSHHPGGGRTGELFF
TRBD1 TRBJ1-1 NA TRBV7-3 15 TGTGCCAGCAGCTTAACCCGGACAGGTTACACTGAAGCTTTCTTT CASSLTRTGYTEAFF
TRBD1 TRBJ2-5 NA TRBV30 13 TGTGCCTGGAGTGTAGACAGGGAGGAGACCCAGTACTTC CAWSVDREETQYF
NA TRBJ2-5 NA TRBV5-6 14 TGTGCCAGCAGCTTGGAGGCAAAACAAGAGACCCAGTACTTC CASSLEAKQETQYF
NA TRBJ1-5 NA TRBV6-2/TRBV6-3 17 TGTGCCAGCAGTTACTCGCCAGGAGACTATAGCAATCAGCCCCAGCATTTT CASSYSPGDYSNQPQHF
NA TRBJ1-5 once TRBV19 15 TGTGCCAGTAGTATAGTACAGAGCAGCAATCAGCCCCAGCATTTT CASSIVQSSNQPQHF
NA TRBJ2-1 NA TRBV7-8 14 TGTGCCAGCCTAGACCCTCTGATCAACAATGAGCAGTTCTTC CASLDPLINNEQFF
NA TRBJ2-1 NA TRBV28 16 TGTGCCAGCAGTTACCTGGGGCAGGCCTACTACAATGAGCAGTTCTTC CASSYLGQAYYNEQFF
NA TRBJ1-2 NA TRBV19 14 TGTGCCAGTAGTCCTAGCCCGGGGACGGATGGCTACACCTTC CASSPSPGTDGYTF
NA TRBJ2-7 NA TRBV7-9 15 TGTGCCAGCAGCTTAGCGACAAGGGGCTGGCACGAGCAGTACTTC CASSLATRGWHEQYF
NA TRBJ1-4 NA TRBV4-3 16 TGCGCCAGCAGCCAAGATCAGGGGATCCCTAGTGAAAAACTGTTTTTT CASSQDQGIPSEKLFF
NA TRBJ2-2 NA TRBV6-5 15 TGTGCCAGCAGTTACAGGGGGGCGTTCACCGGGGAGCTGTTTTTT CASSYRGAFTGELFF
NA TRBJ2-1 few TRBV11-1 15 TGTGCCAGCAGCTTCTCCGGGAGTCGGGATAATGAGCAGTTCTTC CASSFSGSRDNEQFF
NA TRBJ2-2 once TRBV20-1 13 TGCAGTGTTTCAGGGGATAACACCGGGGAGCTGTTTTTT CSVSGDNTGELFF
TRBD2 TRBJ2-2 few TRBV5-5 13 TGTGCCAGCAGCCTCGGGACTAGCGGGGAGCTGTTTTTT CASSLGTSGELFF
TRBD2 TRBJ2-1 once TRBV7-2 16 TGTGCCAGCAGCTTATCTCTTAGCGGGACCTTCAATGAGCAGTTCTTC CASSLSLSGTFNEQFF
NA TRBJ1-2 NA TRBV5-6 15 TGTGCCAGCAGATTCGCGGGCTCATGGGAGGATGGCTACACCTTC CASRFAGSWEDGYTF
TRBD2 TRBJ2-6 NA TRBV11-1 20 TGTGCCAGCAGCTTAACCAGACTAGCGGGAGATCGGTCTGGGGCCAACGTCCTGACTTTC CASSLTRLAGDRSGANVLTF
NA TRBJ2-1 NA TRBV2 15 TGTGCCAGCAGGGAACAGGTTCTAACCTACAATGAGCAGTTCTTC CASREQVLTYNEQFF
NA TRBJ1-2 NA TRBV6-6 14 TGTGCCAGCATCTCACAGGAGACCGAGTGGGGCTACACCTTC CASISQETEWGYTF
NA TRBJ2-5 NA TRBV7-8 16 TGTGCCAGCAGCTTCCCCAAAGAGGGCCCCCAAGAGACCCAGTACTTC CASSFPKEGPQETQYF
NA TRBJ2-3 NA TRBV19 14 TGTGCCAGTAGTACCAGACAGGACACAGATACGCAGTATTTT CASSTRQDTDTQYF
NA TRBJ2-7 NA TRBV28 14 TGTGCCAGCCTTCCGTCCCGATATTTGGTCGAGCAGTACTTC CASLPSRYLVEQYF